This T cell receptor (beta chain) appears in the sequencing data of a study of shared clonotypes between healthy human individuals. Study background: Samples came from two female and a few male donors aged 18 to 49.

This CDR3 is 14 amino acids long. The V gene's germline CDR1 is SGHRS and CDR2 YFSETQ. Trimming cost V 6 bases and J 7 bases; bases outside gene matches: 11. Original handling: Sequence data from immunoSEQ were junction-only and lacked quality scores; consequently, filtering differed. Measured with immunoSEQ multiplex PCR; TCRdb has only the in-frame clones, and not every one. The V and J calls and clone size come from that table; D and trimming were worked out from the DNA. The data contain approximately 440,000 clones, roughly 80% of them singletons. Researchers drew on roughly 89 million PBMCs for genomic DNA from unsorted samples.

V and J are TRBV5-1 and TRBJ1-2; 8 bases are a match to TRBD1. The sequencing sample was made of PBMCs. The clonotype originates from a woman between 35 and 50 years old in good health. Some clones in this sample may be carry-over from other donors' samples. The CDR3 DNA reads TGCGCCAGCACGCTGTCGACAGGGGAACTTGGCTACACCTTC. The encoded protein is CASTLSTGELGYTF.